This T cell receptor beta chain was captured in a study of shared clonotypes between healthy human individuals. Study findings and constraints: Sequencing depth was a factor that was expected to affect clonotype sharing among donors. Larger richness was generally estimated for naive than memory subsets.

The CDR3 runs 12 residues. V gave up 2 bases and J gave up 8 bases, with 7 bases separating them. Per germline, CDR1 MNHNS and CDR2 SASEGT. The table lists this clone with a few counts. Its antigen is unknown. The DNA input per sorted-subset replicate PCR was around 200 ng, corresponding to some 27,000 T cell genomes. Source study methods: With immunoSEQ giving junction-only sequences and no quality scores, filtering differed. The table came from immunoSEQ multiplex PCR; TCRdb's copy has only in-frame clones and leaves some out. V, J and clone size reflect that table, while D and trimming were determined from the DNA. Among about a million clones listed, 70% to 80% were seen once.

V and J are TRBV6-1 and TRBJ2-1; D is uncertain. Sequenced input: memory CD4+ T cells sorted from blood. The subset was: CD45RA-negative fraction. This TCR was recovered from a man younger than 35 in good health. This CDR3 reads CASSEPVYEQFF. The DNA for the CDR3 is TGTGCCAGCAGTGAACCTGTGTATGAGCAGTTCTTC.